This T cell receptor beta chain was profiled in a study of early T cells in non-severe SARS-CoV-2 infection. Study-wide background: Investigators sequenced bulk RNA drawn from unsorted whole blood, and chains remained unpaired.

Germline CDR1 reads LNHDA; CDR2 reads SQIVND (reference sequence). The CDR3 sequence is 15 residues long. V shed 5 bases, J shed 5 bases, and the junction held 9 bases outside the gene matches. The TCR library protocol was used to attach unique molecular identifiers. These identifiers were attached to individual cDNA molecules. TCRdb fed the 5' RACE reads into MiXCR, producing one record per CDR3 protein. The sample includes 55,000 to 65,000 distinct CDR3 sequences, about 10% seen only once; the top ten take 6.5%. With regard to this clonotype: Antigen specificity is unknown.

Findings and limits, study-wide: Reliance on VDJdb matching favored anti-spike CD8 responses; private and CD4 specificities were missed.

Sequencing was done on a sample of whole blood. V gene TRBV19 combines with J gene TRBJ1-1; 9 positions agree with TRBD1. This TCR derives from an adult who was a healthcare worker with PCR-confirmed SARS-CoV-2 infection or an uninfected control (not recorded which). The CDR3 nucleotides read TGTGCCAGTAGTCTGATACAGGGGGCGAGGACTGAAGCTTTCTTT. Translated, it gives CASSLIQGARTEAFF.